This paragraph reports one TCR beta chain. Exposed enrollees encountered a COVID-19 case at some point within 2 weeks before study entry. TCRdb's table, derived via immunoSEQ multiplex PCR, lists solely in-frame clones and lacks some. In the table there are some 240,000 clones, approximately 88% of which are singletons. The length of the CDR3 is 15 residues. V was cut by 8 bases and J by 0 bases, with 11 bases left in between. Germline CDR1 is LGHNA and CDR2 is YSLEER. This sample is part of a study of blood T cell repertoires in COVID-19. About the study: T cells, B-cell-depleted T cells, or PBMCs provided the cDNA or gDNA that served as material.

The origin of this receptor is a woman aged 35 to 49 who had been exposed to COVID-19. V is TRBV4-3 and J is TRBJ1-6; no clear D gene. Sequencing input: PBMCs or T cells enriched from blood (not recorded which). This CDR3 reads CASRRESSYNSPLHF. CDR3 sequence (DNA): TGCGCCAGCCGAAGGGAGAGCTCCTATAATTCACCCCTCCACTTT.